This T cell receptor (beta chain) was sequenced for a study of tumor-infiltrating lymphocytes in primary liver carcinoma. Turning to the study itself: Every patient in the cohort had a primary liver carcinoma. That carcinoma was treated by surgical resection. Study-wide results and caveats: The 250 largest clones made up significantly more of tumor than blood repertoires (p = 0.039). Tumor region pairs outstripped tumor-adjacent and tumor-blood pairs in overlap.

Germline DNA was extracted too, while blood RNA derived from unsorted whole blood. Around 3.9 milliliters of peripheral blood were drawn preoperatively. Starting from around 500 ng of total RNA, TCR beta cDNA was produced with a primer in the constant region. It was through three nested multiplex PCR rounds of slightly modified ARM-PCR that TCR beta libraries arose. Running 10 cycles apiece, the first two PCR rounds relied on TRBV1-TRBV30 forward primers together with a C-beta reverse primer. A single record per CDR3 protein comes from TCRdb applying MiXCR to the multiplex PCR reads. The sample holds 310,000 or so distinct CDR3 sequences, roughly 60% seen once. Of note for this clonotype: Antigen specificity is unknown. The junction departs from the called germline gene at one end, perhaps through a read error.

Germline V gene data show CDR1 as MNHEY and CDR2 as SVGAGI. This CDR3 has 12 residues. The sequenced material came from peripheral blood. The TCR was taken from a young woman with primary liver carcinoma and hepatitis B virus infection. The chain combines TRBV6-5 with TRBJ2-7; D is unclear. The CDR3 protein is CAGSYALGEQYF. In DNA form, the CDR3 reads TGTGCCGGCAGTTACGCCCTAGGAGAGCAGTACTTC.